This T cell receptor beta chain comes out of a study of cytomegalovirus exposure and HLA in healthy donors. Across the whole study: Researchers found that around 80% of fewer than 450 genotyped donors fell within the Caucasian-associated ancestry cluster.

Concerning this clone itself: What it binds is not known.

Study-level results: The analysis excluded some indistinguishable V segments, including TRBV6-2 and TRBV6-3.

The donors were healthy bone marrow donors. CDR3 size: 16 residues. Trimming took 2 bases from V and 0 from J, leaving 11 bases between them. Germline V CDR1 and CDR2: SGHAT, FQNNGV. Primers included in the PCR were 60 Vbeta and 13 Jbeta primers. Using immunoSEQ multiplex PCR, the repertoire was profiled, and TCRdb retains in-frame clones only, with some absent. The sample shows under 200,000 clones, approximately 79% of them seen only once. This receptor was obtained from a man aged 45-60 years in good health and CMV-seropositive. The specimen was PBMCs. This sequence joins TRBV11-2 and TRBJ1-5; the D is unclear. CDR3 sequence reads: CASSLLGLDSNQPQHF. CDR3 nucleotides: TGTGCCAGCAGCTTACTGGGCCTGGATAGCAATCAGCCCCAGCATTTT. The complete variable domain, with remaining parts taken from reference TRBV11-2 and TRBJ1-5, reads EAGVAQSPRYKIIEKRQSVAFWCNPISGHATLYWYQQILGQGPKLLIQFQNNGVVDDSQLPKDRFSAERLKGVDSTLKIQPAKLEDSAVYLCASSLLGLDSNQPQHFGDGTRLSIL.